The 31 T cell receptor beta chains presented below share a single source sample, sequenced in a study of response to subunit inactivated influenza vaccine. Via MiXCR, TCRdb re-called the RT-PCR reads, giving one row per CDR3 protein. The sample includes under 200,000 distinct CDR3 sequences, approximately 11% of them seen just once. The sample here was non-naive T cells sorted from PBMCs, taken roughly 6 weeks after vaccination. The source is a man aged 50-60 years who received an inactivated influenza vaccine.

This clonotype showed up just a few times. J is TRBJ1-1 and V is TRBV20-1; tentative D call: TRBD1 (6 bases). The V end lost 6 bases, the J end lost 5 bases, and 13 bases lay between the germline ends. The CDR3 sequence is 12 residues long. CDR1 is DFQATT and CDR2 is SNEGSKA in the germline V gene (reference sequence). The CDR3 bases are TGCAGTGCCAGCGAAAGGGGGACTGAAGCTTTCTTT. Translating it yields CSASERGTEAFF.

The CDR3 region has the DNA TGTGCCAGCAGTAACCTTAGGGGCTACACCTTC. Translating gives CASSNLRGYTF. V and J are TRBV6-2 or TRBV6-3 and TRBJ1-2; D not resolved. This CDR3 has 11 amino acids. Deletions cut 5 bases from V and 8 bases from J, with 9 bases between. Looked up from germline, CDR1 is MNHEY and CDR2 is SVGEGT.

This clonotype was seen a few times. In nucleotides, the CDR3 is TGTGCCAGCAGCTCCGGGGGCTCTTCACCCCTCCACTTT. Translation: CASSSGGSSPLHF. The genes are TRBV9 and TRBJ1-6; TRBD1 might be the D (6 bases). CDR3 length equals 13 residues. Trimming left V 4 bases short and J 9 bases short, with 11 bases between. Per the germline V gene, CDR1 is SGDLS and CDR2 is YYNGEE.

The genes are TRBV2 and TRBJ2-3, with 10 nucleotides matching TRBD2. This CDR3 has 17 amino acids. J was trimmed by 4 bases and V by 1 base; bases with no gene match: 8. Germline V gene sequence: CDR1 SNHLY, CDR2 FYNNEI. CDR3 bases: TGTGCCAGCAGTGAAGAAACTAGCGGGGAGGTTCCAGATACGCAGTATTTT. Its protein is CASSEETSGEVPDTQYF.

The rearrangement links TRBV7-2 to TRBJ2-3; no clear D gene. Trimming removed 5 bases at V and 2 bases at J, with 11 bases between. Germline CDR1 reads SGHTA; CDR2 reads FQGNSA. CDR3 size: 14 residues. The CDR3 region is CASSPPPITDTQYF. The CDR3 DNA reads TGTGCCAGCAGCCCCCCGCCTATCACAGATACGCAGTATTTT.

The J gene is TRBJ2-2, the V gene TRBV6-2 or TRBV6-3; unclear D gene. This CDR3 contains 13 residues. The germline gives CDR1 MNHEY, CDR2 SVGEGT. Trimming stripped 5 bases from V and 2 bases from J, with 6 bases between. As DNA, the CDR3 is TGTGCCAGCAGTATATATAACACCGGGGAGCTGTTTTTT. It codes for CASSIYNTGELFF.

The chain carries TRBV28 and TRBJ2-7; D gene uncertain. CDR1 and CDR2 (germline): MDHEN, SYDVKM. This CDR3 spans 14 amino acids. The CDR3 nucleotides are TGTGCTAGTAGTACGGTTTTACGTACCTACGAGCAGTACTTC. It yields the protein CASSTVLRTYEQYF.

This clonotype was seen at least ten times. CDR3 region: CASSLSLSGNYEQYF. CDR3 coding DNA: TGTGCCAGCAGTTTATCCCTAAGCGGGAATTACGAGCAGTACTTC. The rearrangement uses TRBV28 and TRBJ2-7, with 7 bases that match TRBD2. The CDR3 covers 15 residues. Germline CDR1 is MDHEN and CDR2 is SYDVKM. Unmatched junction bases numbered 7, after V lost 1 base and J lost 4 bases.

This clonotype showed up many times. The CDR3 sequence is CASSLSLAGTSTDTQYF. CDR3 nucleotides: TGTGCCAGCAGTTTATCCCTAGCGGGAACTAGCACAGATACGCAGTATTTT. The V and J genes are TRBV28 and TRBJ2-3; 9 nucleotides agree with TRBD2. V shed 1 base and J 0 bases; nucleotides not matched to a gene: 5. CDR1 is MDHEN and CDR2 is SYDVKM in the germline V gene. The CDR3 has 17 residues.

The chain is built from TRBV10-3 and TRBJ2-1, with 8 bases lining up with TRBD2. V gave up 3 bases and J gave up 4 bases; unmatched junction bases: 14. This CDR3 region has 18 residues. In germline, CDR1 is ENHRY, CDR2 SYGVKD. CDR3 in DNA: TGTGCCATCAGTGAAGGTAAGAGCGGGAGACTACTTTACAATGAGCAGTTCTTC. Its translation: CAISEGKSGRLLYNEQFF.

This clonotype has at least ten counts. V is TRBV5-1 and J is TRBJ2-7, with 8 nucleotides matching TRBD1. The CDR3 contains 16 residues. Germline V gene sequence: CDR1 SGHRS, CDR2 YFSETQ. V trimming: 4 bases; J trimming: 2 bases; junction bases outside the gene matches: 11. The CDR3 nucleotides are TGCGCCAGCAGCACGGACGGACAGGGTTTCGCCTACGAGCAGTACTTC. Translated: CASSTDGQGFAYEQYF.

The CDR3 nucleotides read TGTGCCAGCAGTTTATCGATACTAGCGGGGTTATACAATGAGCAGTTCTTC. As protein: CASSLSILAGLYNEQFF. V is TRBV27 and J is TRBJ2-1; 10 bases match TRBD2. V shed 0 bases, J shed 4 bases, and the junction held 6 bases outside the gene matches. The CDR3 length is 17 residues. Germline V gene data show CDR1 as MNHEY and CDR2 as SMNVEV (reference sequence).

The sample holds many counts of this clonotype. The rearrangement joins TRBV7-8 to TRBJ2-5, with no clear D. From germline, CDR1 is SGHVS and CDR2 FQNEAQ. V lost 1 base to trimming and J lost 5 bases, with 8 bases between them. CDR3 size: 13 residues. Here the CDR3 DNA reads TGTGCCAGCAGCTTAGACAGTTTCGAGACCCAGTACTTC. It codes for CASSLDSFETQYF.

The chain couples TRBV14 to TRBJ1-6, with D unresolved. This CDR3 region has 17 residues. V was cut by 3 bases and J by 4 bases, with 16 bases left in between. The germline gives CDR1 SGHDN, CDR2 FVKESK. CDR3 region: CASSHLTSNSYNSPLHF. Written as DNA, the CDR3 is TGTGCCAGCAGCCACCTTACGAGCAACTCATATAATTCACCCCTCCACTTT.

DNA of the CDR3: TGCAGTGCTCGGACAGGCCAATCCTACGAGCAGTACTTC. This sequence encodes CSARTGQSYEQYF. V gene TRBV20-1 combines with J gene TRBJ2-7; 7 nucleotides agree with TRBD1. CDR3 length: 13 residues. V trimming: 5 bases; J trimming: 1 base; junction bases outside the gene matches: 5. CDR1 DFQATT and CDR2 SNEGSKA come from the germline V gene (reference sequence).

The chain is built from TRBV10-3 and TRBJ1-3, with no clear D. CDR1 is ENHRY, CDR2 SYGVKD, per germline. The CDR3 sequence is 15 residues long. Trimming took 2 bases from V and 4 from J, leaving 12 bases between them. CDR3 region: CAISEVGQAGNTIYF. The CDR3 region has the DNA TGTGCCATCAGTGAGGTCGGGCAGGCAGGAAACACCATATATTTT.

This clonotype has ten or more counts. The chain is built from TRBV9 and TRBJ2-1; D is perhaps TRBD2 (7 bases). The CDR3 covers 15 residues. Germline V CDR1 and CDR2: SGDLS, YYNGEE. V was clipped by 0 bases and J by 2 bases, with 9 bases between them. CDR3 amino acids: CASSVVGGPYNEQFF. CDR3 nucleotide sequence: TGTGCCAGCAGCGTAGTGGGGGGGCCCTACAATGAGCAGTTCTTC.

The chain carries TRBV13 and TRBJ2-3; no reliable D call. V gave up 5 bases and J gave up 0 bases, with 6 bases separating them. This CDR3 comprises 13 residues. CDR1 and CDR2 (germline): PRHDT, FYEKMQ (reference sequence). The CDR3 spells CASSATSTDTQYF. The CDR3 coding sequence is TGTGCCAGCAGCGCAACTAGCACAGATACGCAGTATTTT.

In this sample, this clonotype turned up a few times. The chain has TRBV12-3 or TRBV12-4 and TRBJ1-5; 12 bases are shared with TRBD1. The trim removed 1 base at V and 15 bases at J, leaving 7 bases unmatched. The CDR3 covers 14 residues. The CDR3 reads CASSLGDRGLPMHF. CDR3 in DNA: TGTGCCAGCAGTTTAGGGGACAGGGGGCTTCCGATGCATTTT.

The V and J genes are TRBV6-2 or TRBV6-3 and TRBJ2-1; 13 bases map to TRBD2. The CDR3 sequence is 15 residues long. Trimming at V came to 6 bases and at J to 6 bases, leaving 5 bases not matched to a gene. The germline V gene encodes CDR1 MNHEY and CDR2 SVGEGT. The CDR3 DNA reads TGTGCCAGCAGCCTAACTAGCGGGAGGGCCAATGAGCAGTTCTTC. It encodes CASSLTSGRANEQFF.

The chain joins TRBV20-1 to TRBJ2-7; tentatively, D is TRBD2 (5 bases). The ends were cut back, 0 bases at V and 4 bases at J, with 19 bases in the middle. Germline V gene lookup returns CDR1 DFQATT and CDR2 SNEGSKA (reference sequence). The CDR3 is 16 amino acids. Here the CDR3 DNA reads TGCAGTGCTAGAGATACCGGAGAGGGAGTGGGTTACGAGCAGTACTTC. It encodes CSARDTGEGVGYEQYF.

This clonotype was seen at least ten times. V usage is TRBV29-1 and J usage is TRBJ2-3; D uncertain. The CDR3 runs 11 residues. V shed 7 bases and J shed 6 bases, with 11 bases lying between them. The germline CDR1 and CDR2 sequences are SQVTM and ANQGSEA. CDR3 sequence reads: CSADHVDTQYF. CDR3 nucleotides: TGCAGCGCTGATCATGTGGATACGCAGTATTTT.

In its sample, this clonotype was seen a few times. The chain links TRBV12-3 or TRBV12-4 to TRBJ2-5, with D possibly TRBD1 on 6 matching bases. Trimming stripped 6 bases from V and 0 bases from J, with 20 bases between. CDR3 length: 17 residues. CDR3 loop: CASSLTGGTTYQETQYF. The DNA for the CDR3 is TGTGCCAGCAGCCTAACTGGGGGCACCACGTACCAAGAGACCCAGTACTTC.

This clonotype was detected only a few times. The chain is built from TRBV6-5 and TRBJ2-3; the match to TRBD2 covers 12 bases. CDR1 and CDR2 (germline): MNHEY, SVGAGI. The length of the CDR3 is 19 residues. Trimming cost V 2 bases and J 0 bases; bases outside gene matches: 9. CDR3 sequence: CASSYRRRTSGASTDTQYF. The CDR3 DNA reads TGTGCCAGCAGTTACCGTCGACGGACTAGCGGGGCTAGCACAGATACGCAGTATTTT.

This clonotype came up a few times. The rearrangement joins TRBV21-1 to TRBJ1-1; no check of the table's D call, TRBD1, against the DNA was made. TRBV21-1 is labeled a pseudogene. CDR3 length: 15 residues. Here the CDR3 reads CASSLRDRVNTEAFF. CDR3 sequence (DNA): TGTGCCAGCAGCCTCCGGGACAGGGTGAACACTGAAGCTTTCTTT.

The rearrangement uses TRBV28 and TRBJ1-6; 8 bases line up with TRBD1. The germline V gene has CDR1 MDHEN and CDR2 SYDVKM. This CDR3 spans 17 amino acids. With 6 bases clipped from V and 7 bases from J, the junction kept 14 bases outside the gene matches. The CDR3 DNA is TGTGCCAGCAGCCAAACGCAGGGGGCGCGTATGAATTCACCCCTCCACTTT. Protein: CASSQTQGARMNSPLHF.

This clonotype has a count of ten or more. The chain carries TRBV2 and TRBJ2-1; 10 bases align to TRBD1. This CDR3 has 15 residues. V was pared by 3 bases and J by 4 bases, with 3 bases of the junction left unmatched. Germline-derived CDR1 and CDR2 are SNHLY and FYNNEI. CDR3 protein: CASSERGQGYNEQFF. Here the CDR3 DNA reads TGTGCCAGCAGTGAGAGGGGACAGGGGTACAATGAGCAGTTCTTC.

The rearrangement links TRBV20-1 to TRBJ1-6; perhaps TRBD1 as D (5 bases). This CDR3 is 18 amino acids long. Per germline, CDR1 DFQATT and CDR2 SNEGSKA (reference sequence). V was pared by 0 bases and J by 0 bases, with 15 bases between. CDR3 nucleotides: TGCAGTGCTAGAGATCCTAGCGACAGTAGCTCCTATAATTCACCCCTCCACTTT. The encoded protein is CSARDPSDSSSYNSPLHF.

As regards this clonotype: The CDR3 end shows no conserved phenylalanine or tryptophan, and so a read error is likely. This sequence joins TRBV27 and TRBJ2-5; 7 nucleotides match TRBD2. Germline assignment: CDR1 MNHEY and CDR2 SMNVEV (reference sequence). V lost 6 bases to trimming and J lost 2 bases; unmatched junction nucleotides: 6. This CDR3 region has 14 residues. The DNA of the CDR3 is TGTGCCAGCAGACCCCCCGGGGGGCAAGAGACCCAGTACCTC. It is translated as CASRPPGGQETQYL.

The chain recombines TRBV12-3 or TRBV12-4 with TRBJ2-7, with D uncertain. V was pared by 3 bases and J by 2 bases, with 8 bases between. This CDR3 contains 13 residues. CDR3 loop: CASSLGSAYEQYF. DNA of the CDR3: TGTGCCAGCAGTTTGGGGTCAGCCTACGAGCAGTACTTC.

V usage is TRBV4-2 and J usage is TRBJ1-4; tentatively, D is TRBD1 (5 bases). CDR1 and CDR2 (germline): LGHNA, YNFKEQ. The length of the CDR3 is 15 residues. The germline V and J ends were trimmed by 0 bases and 7 bases, with 12 bases remaining between them. DNA for the CDR3: TGTGCCAGCAGCCAAGAACGGCAGGGAAGTGAAAAACTGTTTTTT. As protein: CASSQERQGSEKLFF.